This TCR beta chain was sequenced in a study of early T cells in non-severe SARS-CoV-2 infection. Study-level background: Chains were unpaired, as sequencing was done on bulk RNA from unsorted whole blood. Broader study findings: In VDJdb matching, anti-spike CD8 responses were favored while private and CD4 specificities went missing.

The CDR3 has 15 amino acids. Trimming pared 3 bases from V and 2 bases from J, leaving 11 bases between. This clonotype was detected ten times or more. Its cognate antigen is unknown. Each cDNA molecule carried a unique molecular identifier. One entry per CDR3 protein, called by TCRdb with MiXCR from the 5' RACE reads. The data show some 33,000 distinct CDR3 sequences, with less than 7% seen just once and 20% to 25% held by the top ten. The V gene is TRBV12-3 or TRBV12-4, the J gene TRBJ1-5, with unresolved D. The receptor was isolated from an adult who was a healthcare worker with PCR-confirmed SARS-CoV-2 infection or an uninfected control (not recorded which). The sample taken for sequencing was whole blood. This chain's CDR3 is CASSFGGFGNQPQHF. The DNA for the CDR3 is TGTGCCAGCAGTTTCGGTGGGTTCGGCAATCAGCCCCAGCATTTT.